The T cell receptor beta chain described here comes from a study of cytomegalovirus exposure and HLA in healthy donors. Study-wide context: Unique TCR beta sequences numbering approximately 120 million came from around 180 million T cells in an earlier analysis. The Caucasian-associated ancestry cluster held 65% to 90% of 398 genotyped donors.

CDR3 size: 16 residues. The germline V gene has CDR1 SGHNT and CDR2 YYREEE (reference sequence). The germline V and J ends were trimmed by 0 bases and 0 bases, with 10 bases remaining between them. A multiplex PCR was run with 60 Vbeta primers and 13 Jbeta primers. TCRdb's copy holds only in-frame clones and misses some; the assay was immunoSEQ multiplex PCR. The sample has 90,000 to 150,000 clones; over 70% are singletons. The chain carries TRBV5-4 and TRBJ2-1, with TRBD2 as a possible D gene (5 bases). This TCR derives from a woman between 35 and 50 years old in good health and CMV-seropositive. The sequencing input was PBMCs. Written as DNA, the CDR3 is TGTGCCAGCAGCTTGGATCTCCGGGGCTCCTACAATGAGCAGTTCTTC. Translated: CASSLDLRGSYNEQFF.